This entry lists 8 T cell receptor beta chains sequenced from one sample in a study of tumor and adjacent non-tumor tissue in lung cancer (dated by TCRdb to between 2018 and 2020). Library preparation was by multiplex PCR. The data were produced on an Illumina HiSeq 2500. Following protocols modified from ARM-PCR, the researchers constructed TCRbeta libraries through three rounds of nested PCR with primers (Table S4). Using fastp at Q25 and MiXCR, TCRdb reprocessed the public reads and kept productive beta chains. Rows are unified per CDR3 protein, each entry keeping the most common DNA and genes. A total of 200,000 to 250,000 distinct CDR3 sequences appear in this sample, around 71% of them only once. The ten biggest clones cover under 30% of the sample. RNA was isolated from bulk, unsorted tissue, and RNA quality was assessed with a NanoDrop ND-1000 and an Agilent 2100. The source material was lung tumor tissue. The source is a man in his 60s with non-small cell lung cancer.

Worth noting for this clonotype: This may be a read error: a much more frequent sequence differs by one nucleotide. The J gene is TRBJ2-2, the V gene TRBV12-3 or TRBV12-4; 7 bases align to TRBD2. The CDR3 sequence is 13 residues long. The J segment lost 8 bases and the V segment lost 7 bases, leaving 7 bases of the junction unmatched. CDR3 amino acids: CASNRLASGELFF. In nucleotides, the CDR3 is TGTGCCAGCAACCGACTAGCTTCTGGGGAGCTGTTTTTT.

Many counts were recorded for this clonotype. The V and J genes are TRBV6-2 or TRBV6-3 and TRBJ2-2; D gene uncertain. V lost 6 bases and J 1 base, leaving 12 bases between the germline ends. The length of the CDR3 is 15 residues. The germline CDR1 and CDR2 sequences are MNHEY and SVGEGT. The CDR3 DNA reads TGTGCCAGCAGACCTTCCCCGGTGAACACCGGGGAGCTGTTTTTT. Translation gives CASRPSPVNTGELFF.

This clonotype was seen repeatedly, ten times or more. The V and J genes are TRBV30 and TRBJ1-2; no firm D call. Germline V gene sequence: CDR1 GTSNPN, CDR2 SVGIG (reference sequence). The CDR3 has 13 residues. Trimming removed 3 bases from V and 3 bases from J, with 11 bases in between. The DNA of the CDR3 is TGTGCCTGGAGCCTCGTGACGGACTATGGCTACACCTTC. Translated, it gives CAWSLVTDYGYTF.

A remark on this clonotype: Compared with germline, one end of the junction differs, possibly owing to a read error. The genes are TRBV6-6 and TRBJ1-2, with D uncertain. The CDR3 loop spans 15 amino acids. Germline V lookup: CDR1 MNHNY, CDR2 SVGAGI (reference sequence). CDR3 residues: CTSSYKRGPNYGYTF. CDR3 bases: TGTACCAGCAGTTACAAGAGAGGGCCCAACTATGGCTACACCTTC.

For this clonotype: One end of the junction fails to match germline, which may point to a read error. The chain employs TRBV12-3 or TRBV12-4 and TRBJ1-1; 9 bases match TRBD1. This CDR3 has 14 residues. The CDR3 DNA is TGTGTCAGCAGTTTGTGGACAGGGGTCATTGAAGCTTTCTTT. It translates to CVSSLWTGVIEAFF.

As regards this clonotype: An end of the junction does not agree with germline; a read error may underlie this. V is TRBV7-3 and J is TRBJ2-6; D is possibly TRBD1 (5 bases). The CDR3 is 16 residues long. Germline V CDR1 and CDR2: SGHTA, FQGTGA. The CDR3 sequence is CASSTNGESGANILTF. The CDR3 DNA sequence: TGTGCCAGCAGCACCAACGGAGAGTCTGGGGCCAACATCCTGACTTTC.

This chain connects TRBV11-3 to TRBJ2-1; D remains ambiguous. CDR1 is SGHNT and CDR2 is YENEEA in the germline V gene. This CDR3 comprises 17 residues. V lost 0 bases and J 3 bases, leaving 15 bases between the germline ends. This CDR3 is CASSLDTGPTNYNEQFF. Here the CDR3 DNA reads TGTGCCAGCAGCTTAGACACCGGGCCCACGAACTACAATGAGCAGTTCTTC.

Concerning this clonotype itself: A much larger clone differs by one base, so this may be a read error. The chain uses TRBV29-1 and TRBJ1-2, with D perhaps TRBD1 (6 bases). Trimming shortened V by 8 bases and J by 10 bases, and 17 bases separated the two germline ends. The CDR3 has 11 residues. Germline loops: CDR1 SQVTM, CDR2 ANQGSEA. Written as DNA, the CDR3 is TGCAGCCTATGGGACATAAATGACTACACCTTC. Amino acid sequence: CSLWDINDYTF.